The 28 T cell receptor beta chains reported below all come from one sample, sequenced in a study of prognosis after radiotherapy for stage I lung cancer. The genomic DNA TCR beta CDR3 region underwent two rounds of multiplex PCR. The authors ran first-round PCR with primers specific to each TRBV and TRBJ gene. TCRdb re-derived calls from the multiplex PCR reads in MiXCR, one entry per CDR3 protein. The sample has about 26,000 distinct CDR3 sequences; about 32% are singletons. Sequencing used PBMCs, obtained before or after stereotactic body radiation therapy (not recorded which). The receptors shown here come from a donor over 45 with non-small cell lung cancer.

This clonotype has just one count. The gene calls are TRBV4-1 and TRBJ2-5; D perhaps matches TRBD1 (6 bases). Trimming removed 8 bases at V and 4 bases at J, with 17 bases between. This CDR3 has 14 residues. CDR1 and CDR2 from the germline V gene are MGHRA and YSYEKL. CDR3 amino acids: CASSERGSGETQYF. CDR3 DNA: TGCGCCAGCTCCGAGAGGGGGTCGGGAGAGACCCAGTACTTC.

This clonotype showed up many times. V is TRBV5-1 and J is TRBJ1-6; D unresolved. The germline V gene encodes CDR1 SGHRS and CDR2 YFSETQ. Between the trimmed V and J ends, which lost 0 bases and 10 bases, there was a span of 5 bases. The CDR3 totals 12 residues. The CDR3 loop reads CASSLDGSPLHF. DNA of the CDR3: TGCGCCAGCAGCTTGGATGGGTCACCCCTCCACTTT.

This clonotype was seen many times. This chain connects TRBV20-1 to TRBJ2-3; 10 positions match TRBD2. The junction had 8 bases not matched to a gene; V was cut back by 4 bases and J by 1 base. CDR1 is DFQATT, CDR2 SNEGSKA, per germline (reference sequence). The CDR3 has 16 residues. This CDR3 reads CSAIRQRGGGTDTQYF. Here the CDR3 DNA reads TGCAGTGCTATCCGCCAGCGGGGGGGCGGCACAGATACGCAGTATTTT.

This clonotype was recorded many times. The chain recombines TRBV29-1 with TRBJ1-2; D not resolved. Trimming removed 6 bases at V and 8 bases at J, with 4 bases between. In germline, CDR1 is SQVTM, CDR2 ANQGSEA. This CDR3 spans 8 amino acids. This CDR3 is CSVGGYTF. The CDR3 DNA sequence: TGCAGCGTGGGAGGCTACACCTTC. The full variable domain, its missing parts supplied by reference TRBV29-1 and TRBJ1-2, is SAVISQKPSRDICQRGTSLTIQCQVDSQVTMMFWYRQQPGQSLTLIATANQGSEATYESGFVIDKFPISRPNLTFSTLTVSNMSPEDSSIYLCSVGGYTFGSGTRLTVV.

This clonotype has ten or more counts. This chain joins TRBV6-1 and TRBJ1-6, with D hard to call. Trimming shortened V by 4 bases and J by 12 bases, and 16 bases separated the two germline ends. This CDR3 contains 14 residues. Germline CDR1 reads MNHNS; CDR2 reads SASEGT. This CDR3 reads CASSGWTPPEPLHF. CDR3 DNA: TGTGCCAGCAGTGGATGGACTCCTCCGGAACCCCTCCACTTT.

This clonotype was observed at least ten times. The chain joins TRBV15 to TRBJ2-1; TRBD2 agrees at 8 bases. V dropped 0 bases and J dropped 6; count of bases not matched to a gene: 4. CDR1 is LNHNV and CDR2 is YYDKDF in the germline V gene (reference sequence). The CDR3 is 15 residues long. The CDR3 region has the DNA TGTGCCACCAGCAGAGACAGCGGGAGAGGCAATGAGCAGTTCTTC. Protein sequence: CATSRDSGRGNEQFF.

This clonotype was detected many times. The chain joins TRBV29-1 to TRBJ1-4; maybe TRBD1 (5 bases). This CDR3 has 13 amino acids. Germline CDR1 reads SQVTM; CDR2 reads ANQGSEA. V lost 5 bases, J lost 12 bases, and 19 bases lay in between. CDR3 nucleotides: TGCAGCGTTAAACCTTACGGACCGGGGGAACTGTTTTTT. It is translated as CSVKPYGPGELFF. The variable domain in full, completed from reference TRBV29-1 and TRBJ1-4, reads SAVISQKPSRDICQRGTSLTIQCQVDSQVTMMFWYRQQPGQSLTLIATANQGSEATYESGFVIDKFPISRPNLTFSTLTVSNMSPEDSSIYLCSVKPYGPGELFFGSGTQLSVL.

The table lists this clonotype with many counts. The chain recombines TRBV28 with TRBJ1-5, with 10 bases aligning to TRBD1. The V gene's germline CDR1 is MDHEN and CDR2 SYDVKM. The V segment lost 4 bases and the J segment 6 bases; nucleotides outside the gene matches: 6. The CDR3 spans 15 residues. For the CDR3, the DNA is TGTGCCAGCAGTTCCCGGGACAGGGGTACTCAGCCCCAGCATTTT. Its protein product is CASSSRDRGTQPQHF.

This clonotype was seen repeatedly, ten times or more. The chain has TRBV7-3 and TRBJ2-1, with 10 nucleotides matching TRBD2. After removal of 5 bases from V and 4 bases from J, the junction contained 5 bases not matched to a gene. The CDR3 spans 15 residues. From germline, CDR1 is SGHTA and CDR2 FQGTGA. This CDR3 is CASSPSGGAYNEQFF. The CDR3 DNA sequence: TGTGCCAGCAGCCCGAGCGGGGGGGCGTACAATGAGCAGTTCTTC.

This clonotype was found many times. This rearrangement joins TRBV2 to TRBJ1-1; TRBD1 might be the D (5 bases). V was shortened by 7 bases and J by 4 bases, with 16 bases between the two germline ends. Germline V gene lookup returns CDR1 SNHLY and CDR2 FYNNEI. CDR3 length: 14 residues. CDR3 in amino acids: CASTQQATATEAFF. CDR3 in DNA: TGTGCCAGCACCCAACAGGCAACTGCCACTGAAGCTTTCTTT.

The chain links TRBV7-9 to TRBJ2-3; D remains unclear. CDR1 is SEHNR, CDR2 FQNEAQ, per germline (reference sequence). The CDR3 is 16 amino acids. Here the CDR3 DNA reads TGTGAAAGCAGCCCGAAGACAAACCAGGGCACAGATACGCAGTATTTT. It specifies CESSPKTNQGTDTQYF.

This clonotype was seen ten or more times. The chain combines TRBV20-1 with TRBJ1-2; perhaps TRBD1 as D (5 bases). Germline V gives CDR1 DFQATT, CDR2 SNEGSKA (reference sequence). V lost 1 base and J 5 bases, leaving 8 bases between the germline ends. The CDR3 runs to 12 residues. As DNA, the CDR3 is TGCAGTGCTAGAGTTGGGGGGTATGGCTACACCTTC. Protein: CSARVGGYGYTF.

A single count supports this clonotype. The chain employs TRBV24-1 and TRBJ1-2; 8 bases align to TRBD1. Germline V lookup: CDR1 KGHDR, CDR2 SFDVKD. Trimming cost V 4 bases and J 6 bases; bases outside gene matches: 9. This CDR3 is built from 15 residues. CDR3 coding DNA: TGTGCCACCAGTGACCCAGCAGGGGGCAGGGATGGCTACACCTTC. Translated, it gives CATSDPAGGRDGYTF.

For this clonotype: This may arise from a read error, as a much more abundant clone is one base away. The chain uses TRBV29-1 and TRBJ2-3, with 7 bases that match TRBD2. V lost 3 bases and J lost 1; bases outside the gene matches: 25. The germline CDR1 and CDR2 sequences are SQVTM and ANQGSEA. CDR3 size: 21 residues. This CDR3 is CSVDSPQPSGIKRTGTDTQYF. In DNA form, the CDR3 reads TGCAGCGTTGATTCCCCCCAGCCCAGCGGGATTAAGCGGACCGGCACAGATACGCAGTATTTT.

This clonotype occurred many times. The rearrangement joins TRBV2 to TRBJ2-1; 9 bases line up with TRBD2. Germline loops: CDR1 SNHLY, CDR2 FYNNEI. This CDR3 spans 15 amino acids. With V trimmed by 8 bases and J by 5 bases, 10 bases remained unmatched. The CDR3 coding sequence is TGTGCCAGCGTAAGAAGGGCTAGCGGGAACAATGAGCAGTTCTTC. Translating gives CASVRRASGNNEQFF.

In this sample, this clonotype turned up many times. The rearrangement uses TRBV30 and TRBJ2-5; TRBD1 agrees at 7 bases. The junction had 9 bases not matched to a gene; V was cut back by 5 bases and J by 0 bases. This CDR3 is built from 15 residues. Germline-derived CDR1 and CDR2 are GTSNPN and SVGIG (reference sequence). CDR3 residues: CAWGAQGSYQETQYF. The CDR3 DNA reads TGTGCCTGGGGGGCACAGGGGTCGTACCAAGAGACCCAGTACTTC. The whole variable domain, remainder taken from reference TRBV30 and TRBJ2-5, is SQTIHQWPATLVQPVGSPLSLECTVEGTSNPNLYWYRQAAGRGLQLLFYSVGIGQISSEVPQNLSASRPQDRQFILSSKKLLLSDSGFYLCAWGAQGSYQETQYFGPGTRLLVL.

In its sample, this clonotype was seen many times. J is TRBJ1-1 and V is TRBV20-1; weak D call: TRBD1 (6 bases). In germline, CDR1 is DFQATT, CDR2 SNEGSKA (reference sequence). This CDR3 spans 14 amino acids. V lost 2 bases and J lost 6, with 16 bases in between. The DNA of the CDR3 is TGCAGTGCTAGAAGGGGCGCGTCAGGGGCTGAAGCTTTCTTT. It is translated as CSARRGASGAEAFF.

This clonotype was seen repeatedly, ten times or more. The chain couples TRBV10-3 to TRBJ1-2, with a weak D call TRBD1 (5 bases). Germline V gene data show CDR1 as ENHRY and CDR2 as SYGVKD. The CDR3 has 16 residues. With 11 bases removed from V and 5 bases from J, the gap between germline ends came to 27 bases. The chain's CDR3 is CAALPGRMSSQYGYTF. In nucleotides, the CDR3 is TGTGCCGCGTTACCGGGACGGATGTCCTCGCAATATGGCTACACCTTC.

This clonotype was seen many times. The chain links TRBV4-1 to TRBJ2-7; D uncertain. Germline V CDR1 and CDR2: MGHRA, YSYEKL. The CDR3 sequence is 15 residues long. V lost 3 bases and J 1 base, leaving 13 bases between the germline ends. CDR3 protein: CASSQGRLISYEQYF. The CDR3 DNA reads TGCGCCAGCAGCCAGGGCCGACTTATATCCTACGAGCAGTACTTC.

The chain has TRBV29-1 and TRBJ2-7, with D unresolved. The CDR3 is 12 residues long. The germline CDR1 and CDR2 sequences are SQVTM and ANQGSEA. The ends were cut back, 7 bases at V and 1 base at J, with 11 bases in the middle. The CDR3 DNA follows: TGCAGCGCTGCCTGTTCTTCCTACGAGCAGTACTTC. It specifies CSAACSSYEQYF.

This clonotype was counted at least ten times. Here the CDR3 DNA reads TGCAGTGCTCTTCGGTCGGACAGACCTAGCACAGATACGCAGTATTTT. It specifies CSALRSDRPSTDTQYF. This rearrangement joins TRBV20-1 to TRBJ2-3; TRBD1 might be the D (6 bases). V was cut by 5 bases and J by 0 bases, with 18 bases left in between. Germline V gene lookup returns CDR1 DFQATT and CDR2 SNEGSKA (reference sequence). This CDR3 has 16 amino acids.

This clonotype was detected ten times or more. This chain uses TRBV6-5 with TRBJ1-1; the D is unclear. CDR1 is MNHEY, CDR2 SVGAGI, per germline. Deletions cut 0 bases from V and 4 bases from J, with 12 bases between. The CDR3 covers 15 residues. CDR3 protein: CASSYSPGRATEAFF. DNA for the CDR3: TGTGCCAGCAGTTACTCCCCTGGGAGGGCCACTGAAGCTTTCTTT.

The chain carries TRBV11-1 and TRBJ2-7, with TRBD2 as a possible D gene (6 bases). V dropped 5 bases and J dropped 5 bases, with 19 bases sitting between them. The CDR3 sequence is 15 residues long. Germline V gene lookup returns CDR1 SGHAT and CDR2 FQDESV (reference sequence). The CDR3 is CASSRERLDLNEQYF. The CDR3 bases are TGTGCCAGCAGCAGAGAACGACTAGATTTGAACGAGCAGTACTTC.

Points on this clonotype: Being one base from a much bigger clone, this may be a read error. This chain joins TRBV2 and TRBJ1-1, with no clear D. Trimming left V 7 bases short and J 4 bases short, with 13 bases between. This CDR3 is built from 13 residues. The germline CDR1 and CDR2 sequences are SNHLY and FYNNEI. The DNA of the CDR3 is TGTGCCAGCATGGCCCAATTACGCACTGAAGCTTTCTTT. It yields the protein CASMAQLRTEAFF. Together with reference TRBV2 and TRBJ1-1, the CDR3 gives the full variable domain: EPEVTQTPSHQVTQMGQEVILRCVPISNHLYFYWYRQILGQKVEFLVSFYNNEISEKSEIFDDQFSVERPDGSNFTLKIRSTKLEDSAMYFCASMAQLRTEAFFGQGTRLTVV.

This sequence joins TRBV19 and TRBJ2-3; D possibly corresponds to TRBD1 (5 bases). CDR1 and CDR2 (germline): LNHDA, SQIVND (reference sequence). V gave up 6 bases and J gave up 4 bases, with 17 bases separating them. The CDR3 is 15 residues long. CDR3 in amino acids: CASSSWGRVPDTQYF. The DNA for the CDR3 is TGTGCCAGTAGCTCTTGGGGCAGGGTACCAGATACGCAGTATTTT.

This clonotype appeared many times. The chain recombines TRBV28 with TRBJ2-3; D unclear. Germline loops: CDR1 MDHEN, CDR2 SYDVKM. Trimming cost V 1 base and J 0 bases, with 2 bases left between them. There are 13 residues in the CDR3. CDR3 nucleotide sequence: TGTGCCAGCAGTTTATCTAGCACAGATACGCAGTATTTT. This translates into CASSLSSTDTQYF.

The chain couples TRBV28 to TRBJ1-2; TRBD1 might be the D (6 bases). Germline CDR1 is MDHEN and CDR2 is SYDVKM. This CDR3 contains 13 residues. V lost 7 bases, J lost 6 bases, and 15 bases lay in between. CDR3 in DNA: TGTGCCAGCATCCCGGGGGGGCGGAATGGCTACACCTTC. The encoded protein is CASIPGGRNGYTF.

This clonotype was counted between two and nine times. The chain couples TRBV12-3 or TRBV12-4 to TRBJ2-1; 7 nucleotides agree with TRBD2. V was pared by 4 bases and J by 8 bases, with 8 bases of the junction left unmatched. The CDR3 is 14 residues long. CDR3 in amino acids: CASSSLAVLDEQFF. In DNA, the CDR3 is TGTGCCAGCAGTTCGCTAGCGGTACTGGATGAGCAGTTCTTC.